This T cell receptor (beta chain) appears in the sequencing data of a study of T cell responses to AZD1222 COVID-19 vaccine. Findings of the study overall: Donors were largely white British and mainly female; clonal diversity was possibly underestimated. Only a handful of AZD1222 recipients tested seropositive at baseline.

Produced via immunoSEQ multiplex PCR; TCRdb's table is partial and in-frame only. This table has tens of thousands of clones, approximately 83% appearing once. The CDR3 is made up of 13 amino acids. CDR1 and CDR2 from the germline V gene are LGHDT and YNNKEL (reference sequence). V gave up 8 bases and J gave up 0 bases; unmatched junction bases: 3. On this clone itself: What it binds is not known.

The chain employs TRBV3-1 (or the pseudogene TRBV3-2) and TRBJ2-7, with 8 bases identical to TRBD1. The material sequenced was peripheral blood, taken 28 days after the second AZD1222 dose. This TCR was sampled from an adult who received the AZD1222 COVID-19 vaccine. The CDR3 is CASGQGRSYEQYF. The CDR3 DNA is TGTGCCAGCGGACAGGGCCGCTCCTACGAGCAGTACTTC.